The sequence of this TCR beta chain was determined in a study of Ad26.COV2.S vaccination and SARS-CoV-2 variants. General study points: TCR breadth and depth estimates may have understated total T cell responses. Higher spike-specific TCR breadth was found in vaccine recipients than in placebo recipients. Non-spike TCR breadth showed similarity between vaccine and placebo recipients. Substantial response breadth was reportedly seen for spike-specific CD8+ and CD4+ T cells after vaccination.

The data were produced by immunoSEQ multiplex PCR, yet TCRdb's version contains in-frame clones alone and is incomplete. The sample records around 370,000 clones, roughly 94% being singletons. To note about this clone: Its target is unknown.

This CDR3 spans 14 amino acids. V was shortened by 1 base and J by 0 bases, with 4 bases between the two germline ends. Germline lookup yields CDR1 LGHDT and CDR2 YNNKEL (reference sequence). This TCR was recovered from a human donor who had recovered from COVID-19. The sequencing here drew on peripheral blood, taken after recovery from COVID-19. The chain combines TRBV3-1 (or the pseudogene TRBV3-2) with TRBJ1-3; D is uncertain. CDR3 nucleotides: TGTGCCAGCAGCCAAGGACTCTCTGGAAACACCATATATTTT. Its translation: CASSQGLSGNTIYF.